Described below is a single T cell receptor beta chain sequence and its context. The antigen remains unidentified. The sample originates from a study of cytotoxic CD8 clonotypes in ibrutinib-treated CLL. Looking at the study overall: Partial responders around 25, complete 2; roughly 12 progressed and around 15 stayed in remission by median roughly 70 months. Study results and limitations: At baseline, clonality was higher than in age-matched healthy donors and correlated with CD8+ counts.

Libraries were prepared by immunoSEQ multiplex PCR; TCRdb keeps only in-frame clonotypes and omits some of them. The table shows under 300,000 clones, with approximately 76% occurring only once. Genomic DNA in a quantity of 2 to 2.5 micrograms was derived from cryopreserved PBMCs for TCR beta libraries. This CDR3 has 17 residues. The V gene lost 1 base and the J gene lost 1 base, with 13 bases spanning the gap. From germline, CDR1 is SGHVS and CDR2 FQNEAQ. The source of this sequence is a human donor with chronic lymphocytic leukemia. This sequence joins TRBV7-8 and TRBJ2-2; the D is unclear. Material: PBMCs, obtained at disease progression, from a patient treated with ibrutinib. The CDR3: CASSLGFRLRNTGELFF. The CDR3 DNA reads TGTGCCAGCAGCTTAGGGTTCCGACTTCGGAACACCGGGGAGCTGTTTTTT.